A selection of T cell receptor beta chains follows, all from one sample in a study of PD-1 blockade in classical Hodgkin lymphoma. Sequencing was performed with immunoSEQ multiplex PCR; in TCRdb, only in-frame clones are kept and a portion is missing. The top ten clones hold 30% to 35% of a sample with some 12,000 clones, about three quarters of them seen once. Sample: peripheral blood mononuclear cells (PBMCs), taken at baseline. These TCRs come from a human donor with classical Hodgkin lymphoma. The conserved cysteine and the conserved F or W are not part of the CDR3 here.

j_gene: TRBJ1-3
v_gene: TRBV29-1
CDR3aa: SVETGAGFFGNTIY

j_gene: TRBJ2-1
v_gene: TRBV2
CDR3aa: ASSELPGTSTYNEQF

j_gene: TRBJ2-5
v_gene: TRBV28
CDR3aa: ASSLPNSVTTQY

j_gene: TRBJ1-5
v_gene: TRBV18
CDR3aa: ASSPDSGVNQPQH

j_gene: TRBJ1-1
v_gene: TRBV7-8
CDR3aa: ASSRQGTVSEAF

j_gene: TRBJ2-3
v_gene: TRBV11-3
CDR3aa: ASSLGQNTDTQY

j_gene: TRBJ2-7
v_gene: TRBV6-1
CDR3aa: ASREAAGDSYEQY

j_gene: TRBJ2-1
v_gene: TRBV7-2
CDR3aa: ASSLGGAVDEQF

j_gene: TRBJ1-2
v_gene: TRBV9
CDR3aa: ASSSSPRTWDGYT

j_gene: TRBJ1-3
v_gene: TRBV29-1
CDR3aa: SVEEKSRWD

j_gene: TRBJ2-2
v_gene: TRBV4-1
CDR3aa: ASSQPLRGTGELF

j_gene: TRBJ2-2
v_gene: TRBV11-3
CDR3aa: ASSSLGGELF

j_gene: TRBJ2-7
v_gene: TRBV4-1
CDR3aa: ASSQDYEGYYEQY

j_gene: TRBJ2-1
v_gene: TRBV14
CDR3aa: ASSRQGPMGNEQF

j_gene: TRBJ2-7
v_gene: TRBV7-2
CDR3aa: ASSYRTVSQGSTYEQY

j_gene: TRBJ1-3
v_gene: TRBV19
CDR3aa: ASTADPSGNTIY

j_gene: TRBJ1-1
v_gene: TRBV28
CDR3aa: ASSFASRLQFGGTEAF

j_gene: TRBJ2-7
v_gene: TRBV5-1
CDR3aa: ASSIYSGGEYEQY

j_gene: TRBJ2-3
v_gene: TRBV5-1
CDR3aa: ASSPGTSGGMDTQY

j_gene: TRBJ2-2
v_gene: TRBV6-5
CDR3aa: ASRRGQNTGELF

j_gene: TRBJ1-3
v_gene: TRBV11-2
CDR3aa: ASSPYRVGNTIY

j_gene: TRBJ2-2
v_gene: TRBV2
CDR3aa: AGSSLAGHRELF

j_gene: TRBJ1-1
v_gene: TRBV28
CDR3aa: ASISGGPWSTEAF

j_gene: TRBJ1-2
v_gene: TRBV27
CDR3aa: ASGPGQGYELNYGYT

j_gene: TRBJ1-1
v_gene: TRBV10-2
CDR3aa: ASWDRGLNTEAF

j_gene: TRBJ1-1
v_gene: TRBV6-1
CDR3aa: ASGSTEAF

j_gene: TRBJ1-2
v_gene: TRBV10-1
CDR3aa: ASSESTTYGYT

j_gene: TRBJ1-5
v_gene: TRBV19
CDR3aa: ASRSPDGGSQPQH

j_gene: TRBJ2-1
v_gene: TRBV18
CDR3aa: ASSPGTGGDEQF

j_gene: TRBJ1-1
v_gene: TRBV29-1
CDR3aa: SGQKGGQWGEAF

j_gene: TRBJ1-2
v_gene: TRBV28
CDR3aa: ASSPIRGLQYGYT

j_gene: TRBJ2-1
v_gene: TRBV10-3
CDR3aa: AISASGGNSYNEQF

j_gene: TRBJ2-2
v_gene: TRBV23-1
CDR3aa: ASIFVRGPYTGELF

j_gene: TRBJ2-3
v_gene: TRBV7-2
CDR3aa: ASSLSPDTQY

j_gene: TRBJ1-1
v_gene: TRBV11-2
CDR3aa: ASSLAGGHTEAF

j_gene: TRBJ1-2
v_gene: TRBV2
CDR3aa: ASSERDGVYT

j_gene: TRBJ2-7
v_gene: TRBV20-1
CDR3aa: SARANHEQY

j_gene: TRBJ1-2
v_gene: TRBV7-9
CDR3aa: ASSLVGTVYGYT

j_gene: TRBJ2-3
v_gene: TRBV6-5
CDR3aa: ASSSPGQISTDTQY

j_gene: TRBJ2-5
v_gene: TRBV5-1
CDR3aa: ASSLLGSGGAQETQY

j_gene: TRBJ2-7
v_gene: TRBV4-1
CDR3aa: ASSRDGVNEQY

j_gene: TRBJ2-5
v_gene: TRBV18
CDR3aa: ASSPGLEQETQY

j_gene: TRBJ1-1
v_gene: TRBV4-3
CDR3aa: ASSQDLYLRGGRTEAF

j_gene: TRBJ1-5
v_gene: TRBV6-5
CDR3aa: ASSYSRQGDQPQH

j_gene: TRBJ1-2
v_gene: TRBV6-6
CDR3aa: ASMVTGTNYGYT

j_gene: TRBJ2-4
v_gene: TRBV6-5
CDR3aa: ASSPREIKNIQY

j_gene: TRBJ2-2
v_gene: TRBV19
CDR3aa: ASTSGVGELF

j_gene: TRBJ1-4
v_gene: TRBV7-2
CDR3aa: ASSLGTADEKLF

j_gene: TRBJ1-1
v_gene: TRBV5-4
CDR3aa: ASSYREGNTEAF

j_gene: TRBJ1-1
v_gene: TRBV5-8
CDR3aa: ASSPGGISEAF

j_gene: TRBJ2-2
v_gene: TRBV11-3
CDR3aa: ASSPSGGPNTGELF